The 4 T cell receptor beta chains in this list originate from one sample, sequenced in a study of blood T cell repertoires in COVID-19. TCRdb's copy holds only in-frame clones and misses some; the assay was immunoSEQ multiplex PCR. This table holds approximately 92,000 clones, 86% found once. The source material was peripheral blood. The source of these receptors is a woman between 55 and 75 years old in a cohort sampled during active or convalescent COVID-19.

This clone was seen more than once but under ten times. This sequence joins TRBV11-2 and TRBJ2-4, with 10 bases matching TRBD1. CDR1 is SGHAT, CDR2 FQNNGV, per germline. CDR3 size: 16 residues. The J segment lost 5 bases and the V segment lost 4 bases, leaving 8 bases of the junction unmatched. The CDR3, as DNA: TGTGCCAGCAGCTCCCTAAGAGGACAGGGGGAAAACATTCAGTACTTC. Residues: CASSSLRGQGENIQYF.

The chain recombines TRBV28 with TRBJ2-1; D perhaps matches TRBD1 (5 bases). V was trimmed by 6 bases and J by 6 bases, leaving 24 bases between them. Germline V lookup: CDR1 MDHEN, CDR2 SYDVKM. CDR3 size: 17 residues. This CDR3 is CASSTSSGWARGNEQFF. CDR3 coding DNA: TGTGCCAGCAGCACATCTTCAGGGTGGGCACGTGGCAATGAGCAGTTCTTC.

V gene TRBV7-9 combines with J gene TRBJ1-3; TRBD1 matches at 7 bases. The CDR3 has 16 amino acids. Per the germline V gene, CDR1 is SEHNR and CDR2 is FQNEAQ (reference sequence). With 5 bases clipped from V and 0 bases from J, the junction kept 7 bases outside the gene matches. Here the CDR3 reads CASSPGQASSGNTIYF. For the CDR3, the DNA is TGTGCCAGCAGCCCAGGACAGGCTAGCTCTGGAAACACCATATATTTT.

V usage is TRBV2 and J usage is TRBJ2-7; a possible D gene is TRBD1 (5 bases). Trimming took off 7 bases at V and 12 bases at J, with 19 bases between the two ends. Germline CDR1 and CDR2: SNHLY and FYNNEI. The CDR3 loop spans 12 amino acids. The CDR3 loop reads CASIGRDDEAYF. The CDR3 DNA follows: TGTGCCAGCATAGGCAGGGATGACGAGGCGTACTTC.